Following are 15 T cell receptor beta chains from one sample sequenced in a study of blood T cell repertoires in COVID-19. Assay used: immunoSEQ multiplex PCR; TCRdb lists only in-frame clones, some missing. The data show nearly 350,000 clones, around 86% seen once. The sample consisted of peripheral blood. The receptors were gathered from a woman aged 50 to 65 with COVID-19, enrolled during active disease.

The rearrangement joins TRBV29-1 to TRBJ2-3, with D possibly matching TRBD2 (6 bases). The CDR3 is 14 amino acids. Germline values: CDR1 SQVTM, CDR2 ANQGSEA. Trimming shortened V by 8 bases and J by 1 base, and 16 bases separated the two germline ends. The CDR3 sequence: CSLSGETGTDTQYF. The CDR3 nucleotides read TGCAGCCTCTCGGGGGAGACGGGCACAGATACGCAGTATTTT.

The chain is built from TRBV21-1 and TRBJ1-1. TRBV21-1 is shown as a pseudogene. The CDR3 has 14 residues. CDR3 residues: CASSIESGSTEAFF. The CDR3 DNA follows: TGTGCCAGCAGCATCGAATCGGGTAGCACTGAAGCTTTCTTT.

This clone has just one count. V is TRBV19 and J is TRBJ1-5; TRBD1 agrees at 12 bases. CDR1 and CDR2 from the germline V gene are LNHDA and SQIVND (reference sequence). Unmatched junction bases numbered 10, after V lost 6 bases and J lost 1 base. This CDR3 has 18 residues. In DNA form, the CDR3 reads TGTGCCAGTAGGACCGGGACAGGGGGCGTGGGGAGCAATCAGCCCCAGCATTTT. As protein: CASRTGTGGVGSNQPQHF.

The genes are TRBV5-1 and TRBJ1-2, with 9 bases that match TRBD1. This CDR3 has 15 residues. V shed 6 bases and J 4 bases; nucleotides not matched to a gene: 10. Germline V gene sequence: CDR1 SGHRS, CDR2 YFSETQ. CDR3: CASTTGGPSFYGYTF. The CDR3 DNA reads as TGCGCCAGCACCACAGGGGGCCCCTCTTTCTATGGCTACACCTTC.

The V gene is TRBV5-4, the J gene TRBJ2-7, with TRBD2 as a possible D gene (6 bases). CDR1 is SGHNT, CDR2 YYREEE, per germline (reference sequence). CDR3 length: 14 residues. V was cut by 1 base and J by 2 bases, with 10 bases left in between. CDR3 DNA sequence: TGTGCCAGCAGCTTGTCCGGGGGTACCTACGAGCAGTACTTC. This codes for CASSLSGGTYEQYF.

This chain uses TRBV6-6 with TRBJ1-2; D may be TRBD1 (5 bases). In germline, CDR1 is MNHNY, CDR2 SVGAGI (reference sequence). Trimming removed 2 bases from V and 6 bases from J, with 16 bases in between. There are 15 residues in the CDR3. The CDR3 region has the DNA TGTGCCAGCAGTTACGACAGCGCGAGTAATCATGGCTACACCTTC. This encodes CASSYDSASNHGYTF.

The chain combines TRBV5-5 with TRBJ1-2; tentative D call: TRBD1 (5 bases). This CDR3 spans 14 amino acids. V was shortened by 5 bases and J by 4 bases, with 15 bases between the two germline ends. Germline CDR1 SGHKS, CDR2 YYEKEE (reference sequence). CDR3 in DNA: TGTGCCAGCAGTTTCCAAGGGGCTCCCTATGGCTACACCTTC. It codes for CASSFQGAPYGYTF. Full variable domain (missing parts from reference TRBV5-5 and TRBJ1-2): DAGVTQSPTHLIKTRGQQVTLRCSPISGHKSVSWYQQVLGQGPQFIFQYYEKEERGRGNFPDRFSARQFPNYSSELNVNALLLGDSALYLCASSFQGAPYGYTFGSGTRLTVV.

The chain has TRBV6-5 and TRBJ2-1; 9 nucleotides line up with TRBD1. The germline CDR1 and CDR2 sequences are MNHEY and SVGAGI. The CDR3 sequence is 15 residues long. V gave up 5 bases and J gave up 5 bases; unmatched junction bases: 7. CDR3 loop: CASSPRQGGHNEQFF. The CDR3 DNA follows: TGTGCCAGCAGTCCACGACAGGGGGGACACAATGAGCAGTTCTTC.

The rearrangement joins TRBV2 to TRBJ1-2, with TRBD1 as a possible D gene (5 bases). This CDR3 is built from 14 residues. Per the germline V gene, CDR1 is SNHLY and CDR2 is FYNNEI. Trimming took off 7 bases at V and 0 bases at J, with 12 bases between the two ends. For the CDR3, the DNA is TGTGCCAGCAAACAGACAGAGGCTAACTATGGCTACACCTTC. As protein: CASKQTEANYGYTF.

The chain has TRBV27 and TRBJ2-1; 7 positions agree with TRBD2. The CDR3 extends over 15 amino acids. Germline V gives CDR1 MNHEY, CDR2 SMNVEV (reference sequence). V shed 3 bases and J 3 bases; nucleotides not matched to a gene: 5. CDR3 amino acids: CASSFGLADYNEQFF. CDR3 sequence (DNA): TGTGCCAGCAGTTTTGGTCTAGCGGACTACAATGAGCAGTTCTTC.

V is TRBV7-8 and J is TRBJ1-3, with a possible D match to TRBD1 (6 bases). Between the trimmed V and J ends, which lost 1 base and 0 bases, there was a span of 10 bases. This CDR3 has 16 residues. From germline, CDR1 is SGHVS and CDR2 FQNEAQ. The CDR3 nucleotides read TGTGCCAGCAGCTTAGAATACAGGGTCTCTGGAAACACCATATATTTT. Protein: CASSLEYRVSGNTIYF. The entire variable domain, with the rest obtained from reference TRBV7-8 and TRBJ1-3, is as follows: GAGVSQSPRYKVAKRGQDVALRCDPISGHVSLFWYQQALGQGPEFLTYFQNEAQLDKSGLPSDRFFAERPEGSVSTLKIQRTQQEDSAVYLCASSLEYRVSGNTIYFGEGSWLTVV.

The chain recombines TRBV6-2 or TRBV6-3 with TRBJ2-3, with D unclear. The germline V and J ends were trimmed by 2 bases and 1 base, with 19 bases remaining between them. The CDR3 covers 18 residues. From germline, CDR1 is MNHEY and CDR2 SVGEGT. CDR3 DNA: TGTGCCAGCAGTTACGAGGAGCTCGCGCCTCTGCGCACAGATACGCAGTATTTT. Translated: CASSYEELAPLRTDTQYF.

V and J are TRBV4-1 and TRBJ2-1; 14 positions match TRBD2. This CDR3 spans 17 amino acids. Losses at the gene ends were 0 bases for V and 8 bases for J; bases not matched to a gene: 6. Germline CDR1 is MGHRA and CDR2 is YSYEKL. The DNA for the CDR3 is TGCGCCAGCAGCCAAGATCGAGGGACTAGCGGGAGTTATGAGCAGTTCTTC. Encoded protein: CASSQDRGTSGSYEQFF.

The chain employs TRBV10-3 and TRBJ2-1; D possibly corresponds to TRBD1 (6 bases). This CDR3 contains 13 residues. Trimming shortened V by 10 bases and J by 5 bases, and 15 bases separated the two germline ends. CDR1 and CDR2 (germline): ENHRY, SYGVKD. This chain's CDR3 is CATGWTADNEQFF. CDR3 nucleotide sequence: TGTGCCACCGGCTGGACAGCCGACAATGAGCAGTTCTTC.

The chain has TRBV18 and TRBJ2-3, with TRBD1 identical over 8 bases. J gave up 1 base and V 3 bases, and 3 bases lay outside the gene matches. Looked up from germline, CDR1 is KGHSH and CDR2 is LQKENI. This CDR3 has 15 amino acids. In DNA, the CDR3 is TGTGCCAGCTCACCCCCGGGACAGGGCACAGATACGCAGTATTTT. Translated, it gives CASSPPGQGTDTQYF.